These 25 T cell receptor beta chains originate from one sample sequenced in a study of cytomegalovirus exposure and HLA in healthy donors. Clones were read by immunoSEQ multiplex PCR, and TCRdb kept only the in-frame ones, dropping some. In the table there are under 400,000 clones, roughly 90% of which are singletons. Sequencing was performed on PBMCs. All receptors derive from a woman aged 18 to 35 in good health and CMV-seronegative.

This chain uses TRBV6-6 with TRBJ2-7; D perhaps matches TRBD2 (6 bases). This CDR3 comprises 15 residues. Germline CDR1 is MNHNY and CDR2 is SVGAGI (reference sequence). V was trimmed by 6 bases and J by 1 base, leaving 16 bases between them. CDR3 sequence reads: CASRTEGTGSYEQYF. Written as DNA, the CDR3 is TGTGCCAGCAGGACGGAGGGGACGGGATCCTACGAGCAGTACTTC.

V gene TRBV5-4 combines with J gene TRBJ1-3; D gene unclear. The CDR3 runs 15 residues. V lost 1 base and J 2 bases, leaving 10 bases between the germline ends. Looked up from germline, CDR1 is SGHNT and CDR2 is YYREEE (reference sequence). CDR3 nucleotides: TGTGCCAGCAGCTTGCCCGCGGAGACTGGAAACACCATATATTTT. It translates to CASSLPAETGNTIYF.

The CDR3: CATSSRGVADTQYF. The CDR3 nucleotides are TGTGCCACCAGCTCTCGGGGGGTCGCAGATACGCAGTATTTT. The chain combines TRBV15 with TRBJ2-3; TRBD2 matches at 7 bases. This CDR3 contains 14 residues. Germline V gene lookup returns CDR1 LNHNV and CDR2 YYDKDF (reference sequence). The V gene end was trimmed by 5 bases and the J gene end by 4 bases; junction bases not matched to a gene: 6. The full variable domain, completed using reference TRBV15 and TRBJ2-3, is DAMVIQNPRYQVTQFGKPVTLSCSQTLNHNVMYWYQQKSSQAPKLLFHYYDKDFNNEADTPDNFQSRRPNTSFCFLDIRSPGLGDTAMYLCATSSRGVADTQYFGPGTRLTVL.

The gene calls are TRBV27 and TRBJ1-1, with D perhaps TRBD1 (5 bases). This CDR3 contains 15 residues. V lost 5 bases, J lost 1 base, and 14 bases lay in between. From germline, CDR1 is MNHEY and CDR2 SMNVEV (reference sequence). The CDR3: CASSTRQGRNTEAFF. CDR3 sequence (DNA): TGTGCCAGCAGTACCCGTCAGGGCCGGAACACTGAAGCTTTCTTT.

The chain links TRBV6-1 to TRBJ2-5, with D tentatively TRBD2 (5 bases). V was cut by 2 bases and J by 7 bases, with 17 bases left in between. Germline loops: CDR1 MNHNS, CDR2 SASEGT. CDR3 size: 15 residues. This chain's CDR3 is CASSERSRSGGTQYF. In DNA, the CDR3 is TGTGCCAGCAGTGAAAGGTCACGGAGCGGTGGGACCCAGTACTTC.

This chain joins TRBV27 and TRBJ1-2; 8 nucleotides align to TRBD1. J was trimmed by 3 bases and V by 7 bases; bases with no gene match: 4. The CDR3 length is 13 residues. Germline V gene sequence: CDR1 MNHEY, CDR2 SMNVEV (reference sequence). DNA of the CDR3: TGTGCCAGCACCTCGACAGGGGACTATGGCTACACCTTC. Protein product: CASTSTGDYGYTF.

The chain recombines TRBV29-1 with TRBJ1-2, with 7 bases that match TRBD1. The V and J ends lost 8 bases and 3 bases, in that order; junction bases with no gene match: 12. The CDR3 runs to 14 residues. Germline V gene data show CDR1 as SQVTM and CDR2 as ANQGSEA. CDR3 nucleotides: TGCAGCAGTGGGACAGTCGGGCCTGACTATGGCTACACCTTC. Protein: CSSGTVGPDYGYTF.

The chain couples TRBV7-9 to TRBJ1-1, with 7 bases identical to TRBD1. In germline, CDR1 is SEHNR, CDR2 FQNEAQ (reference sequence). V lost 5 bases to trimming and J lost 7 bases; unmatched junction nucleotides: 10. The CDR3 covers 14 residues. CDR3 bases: TGTGCCAGCAGCCTACGACAGGGTGGCGGTGAAGCTTTCTTT. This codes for CASSLRQGGGEAFF.

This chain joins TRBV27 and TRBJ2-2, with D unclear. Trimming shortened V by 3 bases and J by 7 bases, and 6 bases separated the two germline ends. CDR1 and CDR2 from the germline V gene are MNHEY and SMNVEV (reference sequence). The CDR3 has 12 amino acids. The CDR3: CASSLRFGELFF. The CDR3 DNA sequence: TGTGCCAGCAGTTTGAGATTCGGGGAGCTGTTTTTT.

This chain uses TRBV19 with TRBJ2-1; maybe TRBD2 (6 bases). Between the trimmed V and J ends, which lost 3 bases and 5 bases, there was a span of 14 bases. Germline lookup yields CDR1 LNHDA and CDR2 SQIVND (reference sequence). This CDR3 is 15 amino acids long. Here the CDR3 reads CASSIPGTGNNEQFF. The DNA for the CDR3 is TGTGCCAGTAGTATCCCTGGGACTGGAAACAATGAGCAGTTCTTC.

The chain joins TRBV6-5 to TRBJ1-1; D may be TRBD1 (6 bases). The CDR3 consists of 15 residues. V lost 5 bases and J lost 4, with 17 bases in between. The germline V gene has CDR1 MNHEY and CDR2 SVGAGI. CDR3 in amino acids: CASSRPWGQGTEAFF. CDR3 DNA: TGTGCCAGCAGTCGACCTTGGGGGCAGGGCACTGAAGCTTTCTTT.

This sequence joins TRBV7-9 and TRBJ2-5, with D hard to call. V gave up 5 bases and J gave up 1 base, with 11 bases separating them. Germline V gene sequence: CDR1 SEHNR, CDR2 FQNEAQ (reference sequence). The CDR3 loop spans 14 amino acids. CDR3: CASSPRSSQETQYF. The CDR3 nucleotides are TGTGCCAGCAGCCCCCGTAGCAGCCAAGAGACCCAGTACTTC.

The CDR3 DNA sequence: TGTGCCAGCAGCTCCGGACAGGCCCAAGAGACCCAGTACTTC. Translation: CASSSGQAQETQYF. V usage is TRBV5-4 and J usage is TRBJ2-5; 7 bases agree with TRBD1. CDR1 is SGHNT, CDR2 YYREEE, per germline (reference sequence). The junction had 3 bases not matched to a gene; V was cut back by 3 bases and J by 1 base. This CDR3 is built from 14 residues.

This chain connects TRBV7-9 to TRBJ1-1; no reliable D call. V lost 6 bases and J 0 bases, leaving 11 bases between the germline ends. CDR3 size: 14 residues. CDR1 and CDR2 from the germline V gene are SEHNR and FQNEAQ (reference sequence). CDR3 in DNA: TGTGCCAGCAGGGCCCCCGCCGTGAACACTGAAGCTTTCTTT. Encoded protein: CASRAPAVNTEAFF.

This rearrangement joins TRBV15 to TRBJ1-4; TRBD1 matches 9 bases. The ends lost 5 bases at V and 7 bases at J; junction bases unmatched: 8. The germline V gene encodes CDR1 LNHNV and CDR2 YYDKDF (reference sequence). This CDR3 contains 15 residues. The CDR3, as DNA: TGTGCCACCAGCCGCAGAACAGGGGGCAGTGAAAAACTGTTTTTT. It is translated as CATSRRTGGSEKLFF. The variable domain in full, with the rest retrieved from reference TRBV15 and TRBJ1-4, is DAMVIQNPRYQVTQFGKPVTLSCSQTLNHNVMYWYQQKSSQAPKLLFHYYDKDFNNEADTPDNFQSRRPNTSFCFLDIRSPGLGDTAMYLCATSRRTGGSEKLFFGSGTQLSVL.

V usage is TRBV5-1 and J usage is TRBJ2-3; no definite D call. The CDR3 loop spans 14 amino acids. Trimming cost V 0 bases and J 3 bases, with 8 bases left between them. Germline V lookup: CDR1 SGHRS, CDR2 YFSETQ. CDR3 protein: CASSLGGLTDTQYF. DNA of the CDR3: TGCGCCAGCAGCTTGGGAGGTTTGACAGATACGCAGTATTTT. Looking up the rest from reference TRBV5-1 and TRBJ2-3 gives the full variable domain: KAGVTQTPRYLIKTRGQQVTLSCSPISGHRSVSWYQQTPGQGLQFLFEYFSETQRNKGNFPGRFSGRQFSNSRSEMNVSTLELGDSALYLCASSLGGLTDTQYFGPGTRLTVL.

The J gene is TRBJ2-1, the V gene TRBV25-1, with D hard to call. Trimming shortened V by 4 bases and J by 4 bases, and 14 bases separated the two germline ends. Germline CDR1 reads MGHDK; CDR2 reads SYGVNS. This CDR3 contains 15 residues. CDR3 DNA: TGTGCCAGCAGTGTCAGCGCATCACCTTACAATGAGCAGTTCTTC. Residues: CASSVSASPYNEQFF. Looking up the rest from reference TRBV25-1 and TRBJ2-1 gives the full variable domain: EADIYQTPRYLVIGTGKKITLECSQTMGHDKMYWYQQDPGMELHLIHYSYGVNSTEKGDLSSESTVSRIRTEHFPLTLESARPSHTSQYLCASSVSASPYNEQFFGPGTRLTVL.

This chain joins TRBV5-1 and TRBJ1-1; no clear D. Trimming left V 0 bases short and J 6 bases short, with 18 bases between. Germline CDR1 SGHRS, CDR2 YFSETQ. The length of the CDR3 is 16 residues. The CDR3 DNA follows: TGCGCCAGCAGCTTGGCCGCCGGATCGAGGGAGGCTGAAGCTTTCTTT. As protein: CASSLAAGSREAEAFF. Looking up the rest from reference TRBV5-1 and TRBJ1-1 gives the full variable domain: KAGVTQTPRYLIKTRGQQVTLSCSPISGHRSVSWYQQTPGQGLQFLFEYFSETQRNKGNFPGRFSGRQFSNSRSEMNVSTLELGDSALYLCASSLAAGSREAEAFFGQGTRLTVV.

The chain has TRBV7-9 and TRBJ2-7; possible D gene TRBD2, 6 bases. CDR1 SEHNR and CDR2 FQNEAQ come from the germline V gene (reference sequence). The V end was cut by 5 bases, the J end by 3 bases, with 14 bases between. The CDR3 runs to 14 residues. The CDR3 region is CASSHRDFYYEQYF. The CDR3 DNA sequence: TGTGCCAGCAGCCACCGGGACTTCTACTACGAGCAGTACTTC.

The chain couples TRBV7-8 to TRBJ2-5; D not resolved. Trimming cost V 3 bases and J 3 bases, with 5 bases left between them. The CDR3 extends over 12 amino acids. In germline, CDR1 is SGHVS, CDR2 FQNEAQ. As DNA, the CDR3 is TGTGCCAGCAGCTTCCGTGAAGAGACCCAGTACTTC. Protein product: CASSFREETQYF.

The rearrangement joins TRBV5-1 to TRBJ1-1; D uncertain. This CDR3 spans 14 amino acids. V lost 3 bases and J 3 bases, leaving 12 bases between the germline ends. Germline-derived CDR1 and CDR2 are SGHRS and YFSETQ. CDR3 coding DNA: TGCGCCAGCAGCTCCGACGGTGGAGACACTGAAGCTTTCTTT. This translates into CASSSDGGDTEAFF. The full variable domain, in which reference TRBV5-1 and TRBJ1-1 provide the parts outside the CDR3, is KAGVTQTPRYLIKTRGQQVTLSCSPISGHRSVSWYQQTPGQGLQFLFEYFSETQRNKGNFPGRFSGRQFSNSRSEMNVSTLELGDSALYLCASSSDGGDTEAFFGQGTRLTVV.

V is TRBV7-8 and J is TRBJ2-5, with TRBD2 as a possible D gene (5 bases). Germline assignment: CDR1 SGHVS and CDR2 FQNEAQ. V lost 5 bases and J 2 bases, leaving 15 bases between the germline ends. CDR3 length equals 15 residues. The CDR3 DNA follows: TGTGCCAGCAGCCGCAGCGGCGGCCGGCAAGAGACCCAGTACTTC. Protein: CASSRSGGRQETQYF.

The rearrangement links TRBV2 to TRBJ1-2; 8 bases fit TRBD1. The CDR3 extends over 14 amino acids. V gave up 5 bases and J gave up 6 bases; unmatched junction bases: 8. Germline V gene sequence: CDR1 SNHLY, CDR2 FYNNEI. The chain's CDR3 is CASSRTGRENGYTF. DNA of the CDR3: TGTGCCAGCAGTCGGACAGGGCGGGAAAATGGCTACACCTTC.

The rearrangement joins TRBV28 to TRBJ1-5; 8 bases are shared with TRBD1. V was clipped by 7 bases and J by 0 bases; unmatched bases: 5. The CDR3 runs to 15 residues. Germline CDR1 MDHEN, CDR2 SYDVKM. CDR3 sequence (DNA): TGTGCCAGCACCCCGACAGGGGATAGCAATCAGCCCCAGCATTTT. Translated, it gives CASTPTGDSNQPQHF.

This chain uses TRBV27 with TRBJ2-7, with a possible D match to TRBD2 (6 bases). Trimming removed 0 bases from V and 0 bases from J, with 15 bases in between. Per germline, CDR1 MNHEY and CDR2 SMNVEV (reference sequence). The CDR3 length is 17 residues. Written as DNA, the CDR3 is TGTGCCAGCAGTTTATCTGTTGTGGCGGGATCCTCCTACGAGCAGTACTTC. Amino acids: CASSLSVVAGSSYEQYF.